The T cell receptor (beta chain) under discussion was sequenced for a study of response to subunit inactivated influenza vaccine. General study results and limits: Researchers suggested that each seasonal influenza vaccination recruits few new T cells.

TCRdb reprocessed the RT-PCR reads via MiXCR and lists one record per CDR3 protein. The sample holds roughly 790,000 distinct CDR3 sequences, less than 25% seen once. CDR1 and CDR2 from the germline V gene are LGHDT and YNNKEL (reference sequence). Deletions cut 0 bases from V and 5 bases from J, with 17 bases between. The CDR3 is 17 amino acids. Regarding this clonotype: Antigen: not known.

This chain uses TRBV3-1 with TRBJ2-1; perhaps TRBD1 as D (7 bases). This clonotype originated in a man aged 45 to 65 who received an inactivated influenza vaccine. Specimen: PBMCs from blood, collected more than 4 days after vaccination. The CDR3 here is CASSQEEGAYFHNEQFF. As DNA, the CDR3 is TGTGCCAGCAGCCAAGAGGAGGGGGCGTACTTTCACAATGAGCAGTTCTTC.